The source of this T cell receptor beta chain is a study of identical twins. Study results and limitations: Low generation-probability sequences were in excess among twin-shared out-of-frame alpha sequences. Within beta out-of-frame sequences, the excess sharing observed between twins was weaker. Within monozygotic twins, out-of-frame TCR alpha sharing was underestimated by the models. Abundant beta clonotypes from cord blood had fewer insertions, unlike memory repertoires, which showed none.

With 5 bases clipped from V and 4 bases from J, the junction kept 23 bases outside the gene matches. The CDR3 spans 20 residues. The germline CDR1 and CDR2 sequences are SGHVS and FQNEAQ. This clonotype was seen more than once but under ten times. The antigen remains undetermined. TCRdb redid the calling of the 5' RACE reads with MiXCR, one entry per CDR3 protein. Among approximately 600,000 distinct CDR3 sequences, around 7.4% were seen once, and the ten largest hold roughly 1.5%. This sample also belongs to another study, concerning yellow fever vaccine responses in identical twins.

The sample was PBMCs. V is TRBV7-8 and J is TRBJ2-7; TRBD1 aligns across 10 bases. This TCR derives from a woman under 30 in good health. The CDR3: CASSQRGPGQGKYWLYEQYF. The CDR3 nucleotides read TGTGCCAGCAGCCAAAGGGGACCGGGACAGGGGAAGTATTGGCTTTACGAGCAGTACTTC.